These 21 T cell receptor beta chains came from one sample sequenced in a study of cytomegalovirus exposure and HLA in healthy donors. It was with 60 Vbeta and 13 Jbeta primers that the PCR ran. TCRdb's copy holds only in-frame clones and misses some; the assay was immunoSEQ multiplex PCR. This sample has around 180,000 clones, with around 68% found just once. The specimen was PBMCs. The receptors derive from a girl aged 10 to 17 in good health and CMV-seronegative.

The chain recombines TRBV30 with TRBJ1-6; possibly TRBD1 for D (5 bases). Trimming removed 0 bases at V and 6 bases at J, with 15 bases between. CDR3 length: 16 residues. Germline V CDR1 and CDR2: GTSNPN, SVGIG (reference sequence). CDR3 region: CAWSVGGVLGNSPLHF. The CDR3 DNA reads TGTGCCTGGAGTGTAGGAGGGGTCCTCGGTAATTCACCCCTCCACTTT.

This clone occurred a few times. The chain couples TRBV19 to TRBJ1-1; D is possibly TRBD1 (5 bases). The CDR3 has 14 residues. V shed 6 bases and J shed 3 bases, with 14 bases lying between them. Germline loops: CDR1 LNHDA, CDR2 SQIVND (reference sequence). DNA of the CDR3: TGTGCCAGTAGGGGCCGGGGGAAGTACACTGAAGCTTTCTTT. Residues: CASRGRGKYTEAFF.

In nucleotides, the CDR3 is TGCGCCAGCAGCCACCGGGACAGGGGATCGGAGACCCAGTACTTC. Translating gives CASSHRDRGSETQYF. V is TRBV5-1 and J is TRBJ2-5, with TRBD1 matching 10 bases. Germline trimming cut 4 bases from V and 5 bases from J; bases unmatched to any gene: 8. The germline gives CDR1 SGHRS, CDR2 YFSETQ. The CDR3 extends over 15 amino acids.

Here the CDR3 DNA reads TGTGCCAGCAGCTTGGATCATGCGGCGGGGGGAACCTACGAGCAGTACTTC. Its translation is CASSLDHAAGGTYEQYF. This sequence joins TRBV5-4 and TRBJ2-7, with 8 bases aligning to TRBD2. The germline gives CDR1 SGHNT, CDR2 YYREEE (reference sequence). The CDR3 has 17 amino acids. V was clipped by 0 bases and J by 2 bases; unmatched bases: 10.

The chain recombines TRBV6-1 with TRBJ1-2; TRBD1 is a possible D gene (5 bases). The ends were cut back, 1 base at V and 6 bases at J, with 12 bases in the middle. CDR3 size: 14 residues. Germline-derived CDR1 and CDR2 are MNHNS and SASEGT. The CDR3 here is CASSEGTQGHGYTF. The CDR3 bases are TGTGCCAGCAGTGAAGGGACACAAGGCCATGGCTACACCTTC.

The J gene is TRBJ2-5, the V gene TRBV29-1, with D possibly being TRBD1 (9 bases). The CDR3 length is 14 residues. V lost 7 bases, J lost 5 bases, and 20 bases lay in between. Germline V lookup: CDR1 SQVTM, CDR2 ANQGSEA. The chain's CDR3 is CSAGGGQGHETQYF. Written as DNA, the CDR3 is TGCAGCGCGGGGGGGGGACAGGGTCATGAGACCCAGTACTTC.

This clone was seen just once. The V gene is TRBV19, the J gene TRBJ2-3; 14 nucleotides agree with TRBD2. The germline V gene has CDR1 LNHDA and CDR2 SQIVND (reference sequence). The ends lost 4 bases at V and 12 bases at J; junction bases unmatched: 9. This CDR3 is built from 15 residues. The CDR3, as DNA: TGTGCCAGTAGTACGGGACTAGCGGGGGTTGGGACACAGTATTTT. Protein sequence: CASSTGLAGVGTQYF.

J is TRBJ2-7 and V is TRBV19; 7 positions agree with TRBD1. CDR3 length: 15 amino acids. The germline V gene encodes CDR1 LNHDA and CDR2 SQIVND (reference sequence). Trimming removed 2 bases from V and 0 bases from J; junction bases left unmatched: 4. The CDR3 here is CASSIKGQSSYEQYF. The CDR3 nucleotides read TGTGCCAGTAGTATAAAGGGACAGAGCTCCTACGAGCAGTACTTC.

The V and J genes are TRBV9 and TRBJ2-1, with TRBD2 identical over 11 bases. Germline trimming cut 4 bases from V and 6 bases from J; bases unmatched to any gene: 3. CDR3 length equals 14 residues. Germline V gene lookup returns CDR1 SGDLS and CDR2 YYNGEE. CDR3 in amino acids: CASSTLAGVNEQFF. CDR3 DNA sequence: TGTGCCAGCAGCACACTAGCGGGAGTCAATGAGCAGTTCTTC.

This clone turned up a few times. This sample includes further DNA sequences coding for the same CDR3. This chain connects TRBV14 to TRBJ2-5; weak D call: TRBD2 (5 bases). The CDR3 is 13 residues long. The germline gives CDR1 SGHDN, CDR2 FVKESK. V was cut by 1 base and J by 4 bases, with 7 bases left in between. This CDR3 is CASSQVGGETQYF. CDR3 nucleotides: TGTGCCAGCAGCCAAGTTGGAGGAGAGACCCAGTACTTC.

The chain links TRBV29-1 to TRBJ1-1; unclear D gene. V dropped 5 bases and J dropped 10 bases, with 14 bases sitting between them. The CDR3 is 11 amino acids. CDR1 SQVTM and CDR2 ANQGSEA come from the germline V gene. The CDR3 region is CSVPMVGAAFF. DNA for the CDR3: TGCAGCGTTCCGATGGTGGGAGCAGCTTTCTTT.

The chain is built from TRBV14 and TRBJ1-5; possible D gene TRBD1, 6 bases. Deletions cut 1 base from V and 7 bases from J, with 11 bases between. This CDR3 has 14 amino acids. Germline V gene data show CDR1 as SGHDN and CDR2 as FVKESK. The CDR3 DNA reads as TGTGCCAGCAGCCAAGGGGGGCTTGGCCAGCCCCAGCATTTT. Protein: CASSQGGLGQPQHF.

There are a few counts of this clone. The chain links TRBV5-4 to TRBJ1-2; 10 positions agree with TRBD1. From germline, CDR1 is SGHNT and CDR2 YYREEE (reference sequence). Trimming removed 4 bases from V and 4 bases from J; junction bases left unmatched: 13. The CDR3 has 17 residues. The CDR3 DNA follows: TGTGCCAGCAGCCCAAGGACAGGGGGTTTTTCGGGCTATGGCTACACCTTC. Encoded protein: CASSPRTGGFSGYGYTF. Supplemented by reference TRBV5-4 and TRBJ1-2, the full variable domain reads ETGVTQSPTHLIKTRGQQVTLRCSSQSGHNTVSWYQQALGQGPQFIFQYYREEENGRGNFPPRFSGLQFPNYSSELNVNALELDDSALYLCASSPRTGGFSGYGYTFGSGTRLTVV.

The genes are TRBV7-3 and TRBJ2-2, with 11 bases that match TRBD2. Germline CDR1 and CDR2: SGHTA and FQGTGA. V was pared by 5 bases and J by 1 base, with 3 bases of the junction left unmatched. The CDR3 sequence is 16 residues long. The CDR3 sequence: CASSATSGGNTGELFF. The CDR3 DNA sequence: TGTGCCAGCAGCGCTACTAGCGGGGGGAACACCGGGGAGCTGTTTTTT.

This clone turned up a few times. This chain joins TRBV15 and TRBJ2-3; no clear D gene. The CDR3 has 14 residues. Germline CDR1 reads LNHNV; CDR2 reads YYDKDF (reference sequence). V gave up 7 bases and J gave up 1 base, with 12 bases separating them. CDR3: CATKRSSGTDTQYF. CDR3 bases: TGTGCCACCAAACGAAGTTCGGGCACAGATACGCAGTATTTT.

The chain's CDR3 is CASSLGGPAEAFF. CDR3 sequence (DNA): TGCGCCAGCAGCTTGGGAGGGCCAGCGGAAGCTTTCTTT. V usage is TRBV5-1 and J usage is TRBJ1-1, with D unresolved. V dropped 0 bases and J dropped 8 bases, with 11 bases sitting between them. The germline gives CDR1 SGHRS, CDR2 YFSETQ. This CDR3 region has 13 residues.

The rearrangement links TRBV9 to TRBJ2-5; D is undetermined. Trimming stripped 1 base from V and 2 bases from J, with 15 bases between. The CDR3 contains 16 residues. Germline V gene lookup returns CDR1 SGDLS and CDR2 YYNGEE. The CDR3 sequence: CASSVSSQLLQETQYF. The CDR3 DNA reads as TGTGCCAGCAGCGTATCCTCCCAGTTGTTGCAAGAGACCCAGTACTTC.

The gene calls are TRBV7-9 and TRBJ1-1; 7 bases align to TRBD1. From germline, CDR1 is SEHNR and CDR2 FQNEAQ (reference sequence). The junction had 15 bases not matched to a gene; V was cut back by 5 bases and J by 0 bases. This CDR3 comprises 18 residues. The CDR3 sequence: CASSGGSGTETLNTEAFF. Written as DNA, the CDR3 is TGTGCCAGCAGCGGGGGATCGGGGACAGAGACTCTGAACACTGAAGCTTTCTTT.

V usage is TRBV7-9 and J usage is TRBJ2-7; TRBD1 matches 11 bases. Germline lookup yields CDR1 SEHNR and CDR2 FQNEAQ (reference sequence). V was clipped by 5 bases and J by 5 bases; unmatched bases: 11. The CDR3 is made up of 16 amino acids. Written as DNA, the CDR3 is TGTGCCAGCAGCGGCTTGAAGGACAGGGGGCGGCACGAGCAGTACTTC. Its protein product is CASSGLKDRGRHEQYF.

The rearrangement uses TRBV29-1 and TRBJ2-1; 11 nucleotides align to TRBD2. CDR3 length equals 12 residues. CDR1 and CDR2 from the germline V gene are SQVTM and ANQGSEA. V dropped 2 bases and J dropped 9; count of bases not matched to a gene: 0. CDR3 nucleotide sequence: TGCAGCGTTGAAACTAGCGGGAGTGAGCAGTTCTTC. Translated, it gives CSVETSGSEQFF.

This chain uses TRBV6-5 with TRBJ1-2, with D possibly matching TRBD1 (5 bases). V lost 7 bases to trimming and J lost 4 bases, with 13 bases between them. Germline values: CDR1 MNHEY, CDR2 SVGAGI. The CDR3 runs 13 residues. The CDR3 DNA is TGTGCCAGCACGGACACGTCGAGCTATGGCTACACCTTC. Its protein product is CASTDTSSYGYTF.